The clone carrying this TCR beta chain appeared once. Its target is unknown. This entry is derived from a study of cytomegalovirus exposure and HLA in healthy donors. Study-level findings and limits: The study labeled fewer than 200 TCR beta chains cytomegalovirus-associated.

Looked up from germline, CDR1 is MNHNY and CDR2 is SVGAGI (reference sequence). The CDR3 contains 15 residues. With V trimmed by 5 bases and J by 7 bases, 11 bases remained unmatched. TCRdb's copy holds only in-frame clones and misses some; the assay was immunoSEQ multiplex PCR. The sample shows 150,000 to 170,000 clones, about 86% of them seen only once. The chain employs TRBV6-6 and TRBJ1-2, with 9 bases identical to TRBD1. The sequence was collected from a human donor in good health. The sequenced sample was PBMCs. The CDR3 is CASSHPGQGIGGYTF. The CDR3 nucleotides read TGTGCCAGCAGTCATCCGGGACAGGGAATCGGTGGCTACACCTTC.